This T cell receptor (beta chain) was profiled in a study of CD8 T cells in Susac syndrome. After extraction with the RNeasy kit, about 0.45 to 1 ug of the RNA was reverse transcribed using random hexamers. Each CDR3 protein gets one entry after TCRdb re-called the immunoSEQ multiplex PCR reads with MiXCR. The sample has hundreds of thousands of distinct CDR3 sequences; about 96% are singletons. V lost 3 bases and J lost 7, with 13 bases in between. This CDR3 has 14 residues. Germline assignment: CDR1 SEHNR and CDR2 FQNEAQ (reference sequence). The V call is TRBV7-9, the J call TRBJ1-5; no clear D gene. The sequence derives from a human donor with Susac syndrome. Sequences were obtained from CD4+ T cells from PBMCs. CDR3 coding DNA: TGTGCCAGCAGCTTTGGAGGGCTCAACCAGCCCCAGCATTTT. This encodes CASSFGGLNQPQHF. Filled out from reference TRBV7-9 and TRBJ1-5, the complete variable domain reads DTGVSQNPRHKITKRGQNVTFRCDPISEHNRLYWYRQTLGQGPEFLTYFQNEAQLEKSRLLSDRFSAERPKGSFSTLEIQRTEQGDSAMYLCASSFGGLNQPQHFGDGTRLSIL.